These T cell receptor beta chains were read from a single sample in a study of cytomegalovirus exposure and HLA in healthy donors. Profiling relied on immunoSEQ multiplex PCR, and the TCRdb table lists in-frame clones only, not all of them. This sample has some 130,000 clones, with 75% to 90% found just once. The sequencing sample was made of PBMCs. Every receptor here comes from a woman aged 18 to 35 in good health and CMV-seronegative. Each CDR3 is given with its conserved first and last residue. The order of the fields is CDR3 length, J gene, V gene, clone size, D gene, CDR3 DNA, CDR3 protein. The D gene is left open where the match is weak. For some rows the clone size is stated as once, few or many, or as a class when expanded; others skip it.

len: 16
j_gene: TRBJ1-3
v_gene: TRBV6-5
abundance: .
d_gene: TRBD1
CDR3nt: TGTGCCAGCAGTTACTCGAACAGGGGGATCGGAAACACCATATATTTT
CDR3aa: CASSYSNRGIGNTIYF

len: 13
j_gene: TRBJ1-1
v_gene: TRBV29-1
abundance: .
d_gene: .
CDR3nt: TGCAGCGTTGTAAAACAGATGAACACTGAAGCTTTCTTT
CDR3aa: CSVVKQMNTEAFF

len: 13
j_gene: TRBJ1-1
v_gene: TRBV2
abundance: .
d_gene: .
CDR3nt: TGTGCCGGAAAATCACAGGCCGACACTGAAGCTTTCTTT
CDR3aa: CAGKSQADTEAFF

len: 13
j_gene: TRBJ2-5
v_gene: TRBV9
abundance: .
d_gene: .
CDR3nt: TGTGCCAGCAGCCTCGCGGTGTCCGAGACCCAGTACTTC
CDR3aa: CASSLAVSETQYF

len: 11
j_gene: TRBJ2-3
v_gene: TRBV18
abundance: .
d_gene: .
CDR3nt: TGTGCCGGTCGGCAGGCAGATACGCAGTATTTT
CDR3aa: CAGRQADTQYF

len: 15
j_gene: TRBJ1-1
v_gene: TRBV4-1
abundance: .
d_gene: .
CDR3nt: TGCGCCAGCAGCCAAGCTCTGGACAGATCGAGTGAAGCTTTCTTT
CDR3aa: CASSQALDRSSEAFF

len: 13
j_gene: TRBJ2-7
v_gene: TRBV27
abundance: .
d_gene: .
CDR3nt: TGTGCCAGCAGTTTATCCGGCGGCTACGAGCAGTACTTC
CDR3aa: CASSLSGGYEQYF

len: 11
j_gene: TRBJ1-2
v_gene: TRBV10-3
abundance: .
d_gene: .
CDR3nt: TGTGCCATTAGGACTGAGTATGGCTACACCTTC
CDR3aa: CAIRTEYGYTF

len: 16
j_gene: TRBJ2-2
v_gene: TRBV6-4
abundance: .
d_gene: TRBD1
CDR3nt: TGTGCCAGCAGTGACTCCGGGACAGGTCATCCCGGGGAGCTGTTTTTT
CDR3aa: CASSDSGTGHPGELFF

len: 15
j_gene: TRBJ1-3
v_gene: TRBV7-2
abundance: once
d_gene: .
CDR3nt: TGTGCCAGCAGCTCGTTCAGGGAATCTGGAAACACCATATATTTT
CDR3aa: CASSSFRESGNTIYF

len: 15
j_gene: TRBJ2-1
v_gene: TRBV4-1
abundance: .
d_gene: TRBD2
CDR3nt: TGCGCCAGCAGGAAGGGACTAGCGGGGGACAATGAGCAGTTCTTC
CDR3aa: CASRKGLAGDNEQFF

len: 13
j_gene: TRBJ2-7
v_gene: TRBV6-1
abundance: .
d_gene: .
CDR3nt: TGTGCCAGCAGTGAAGGGGGCTGGTACGAGCAGTACTTC
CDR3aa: CASSEGGWYEQYF

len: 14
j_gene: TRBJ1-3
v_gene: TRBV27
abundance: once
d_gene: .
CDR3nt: TGTGCCAGCAGCTCTAGAAGCTCTGGAAACACCATATATTTT
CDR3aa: CASSSRSSGNTIYF

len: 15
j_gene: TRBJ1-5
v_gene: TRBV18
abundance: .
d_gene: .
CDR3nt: TGTGCCAGCTCACCAAACAGGAGGGGCAATCAGCCCCAGCATTTT
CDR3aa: CASSPNRRGNQPQHF

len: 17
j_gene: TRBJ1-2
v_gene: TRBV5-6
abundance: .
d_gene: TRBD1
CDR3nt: TGTGCCAGCAGCTTACAGGGGAATGTTGAATCGGTCTTGGGCTACACCTTC
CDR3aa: CASSLQGNVESVLGYTF

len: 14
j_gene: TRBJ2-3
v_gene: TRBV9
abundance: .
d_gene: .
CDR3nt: TGTGCCAGCAGCCCCCCGGGGGGCACAGATACGCAGTATTTT
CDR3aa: CASSPPGGTDTQYF

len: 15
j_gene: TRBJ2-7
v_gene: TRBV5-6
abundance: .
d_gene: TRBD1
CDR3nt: TGTGCCAGCAGCCGCGGGGGACAGGGCGTCTACGAGCAGTACTTC
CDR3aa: CASSRGGQGVYEQYF

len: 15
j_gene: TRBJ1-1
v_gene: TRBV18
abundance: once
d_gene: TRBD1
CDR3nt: TGTGCCAGCTCACAACTGACAGGGATGAACACTGAAGCTTTCTTT
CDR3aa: CASSQLTGMNTEAFF

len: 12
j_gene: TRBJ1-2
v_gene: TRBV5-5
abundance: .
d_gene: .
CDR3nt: TGTGCCAGCAGCTTGGCCGGAGGGGCGAGGACCTTC
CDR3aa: CASSLAGGARTF

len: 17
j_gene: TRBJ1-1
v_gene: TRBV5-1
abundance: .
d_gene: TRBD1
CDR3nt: TGCGCCAGCAGCTGGGGGGACGACAGGGATCAGAACACTGAAGCTTTCTTT
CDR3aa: CASSWGDDRDQNTEAFF

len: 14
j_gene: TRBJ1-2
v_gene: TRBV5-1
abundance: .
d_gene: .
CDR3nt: TGCGCCAGCAGCCCCCAGGGTAACGGCTATGGCTACACCTTC
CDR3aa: CASSPQGNGYGYTF

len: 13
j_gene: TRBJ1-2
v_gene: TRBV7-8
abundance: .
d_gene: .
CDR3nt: TGTGCCAGCAGCTCTAGATCTTCGTATGGCTACACCTTC
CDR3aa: CASSSRSSYGYTF

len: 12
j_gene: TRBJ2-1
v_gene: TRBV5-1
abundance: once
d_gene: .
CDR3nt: TGCGCCAGCAGCGGAAGGGGTAGTGAGCAGTTCTTC
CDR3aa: CASSGRGSEQFF

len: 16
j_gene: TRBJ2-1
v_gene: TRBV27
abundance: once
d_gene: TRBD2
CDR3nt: TGTGCCAGCAGCGGGACTAGCGGGGGGGCGTACAATGAGCAGTTCTTC
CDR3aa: CASSGTSGGAYNEQFF

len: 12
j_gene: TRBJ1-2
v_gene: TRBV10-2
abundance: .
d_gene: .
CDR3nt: TGCGCCAGCAGTGAACAGAACCATGGCTACACCTTC
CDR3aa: CASSEQNHGYTF

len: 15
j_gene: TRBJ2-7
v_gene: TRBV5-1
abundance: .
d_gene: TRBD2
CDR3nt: TGCGCCAGCAGCTTGGGGCTAGCGGGGACCTACGAGCAGTACTTC
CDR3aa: CASSLGLAGTYEQYF

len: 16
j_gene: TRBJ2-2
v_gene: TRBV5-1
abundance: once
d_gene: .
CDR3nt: TGCGCCAGCAGCTTGGCCCTGGCAGGGAACACCGGGGAGCTGTTTTTT
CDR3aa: CASSLALAGNTGELFF

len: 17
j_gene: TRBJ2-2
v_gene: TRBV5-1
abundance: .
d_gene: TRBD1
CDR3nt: TGCGCCAGCAGCTTGGCCCCCGGGACAGGAGGGGCCGGGGAGCTGTTTTTT
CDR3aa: CASSLAPGTGGAGELFF

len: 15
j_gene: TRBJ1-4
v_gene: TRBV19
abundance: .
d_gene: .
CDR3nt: TGTGCCAGTAGTTTGGGGGGGCGCAGGAGTGAAAAACTGTTTTTT
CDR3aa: CASSLGGRRSEKLFF

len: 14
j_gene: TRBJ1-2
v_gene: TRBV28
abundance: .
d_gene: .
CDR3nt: TGTGCCAGCAGTTTGGGACAAGTCCCCGGGGGCTACACCTTC
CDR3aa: CASSLGQVPGGYTF

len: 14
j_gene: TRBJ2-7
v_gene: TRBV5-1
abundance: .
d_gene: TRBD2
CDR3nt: TGCGCCAGCAGCGAGGGGACTAGCGGCTACGAGCAGTACTTC
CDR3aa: CASSEGTSGYEQYF

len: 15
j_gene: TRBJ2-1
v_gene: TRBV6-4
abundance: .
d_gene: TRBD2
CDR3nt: TGTGCCAGCAGTGACACTAGCGGGGGCTACAATGAGCAGTTCTTC
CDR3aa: CASSDTSGGYNEQFF

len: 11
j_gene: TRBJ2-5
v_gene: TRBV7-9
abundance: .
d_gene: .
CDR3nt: TGTGCCACCGAACGGGGGGAGACCCAGTACTTC
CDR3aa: CATERGETQYF

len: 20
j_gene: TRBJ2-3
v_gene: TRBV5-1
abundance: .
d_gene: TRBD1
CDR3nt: TGCGCCAGCAGCTTGGAGCCACTCCTGGACAGGGAATGGAGCACAGATACGCAGTATTTT
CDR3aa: CASSLEPLLDREWSTDTQYF

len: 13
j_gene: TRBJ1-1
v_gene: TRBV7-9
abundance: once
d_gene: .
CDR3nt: TGTGCCAGCAGCTCCCCACTGTACACTGAAGCTTTCTTT
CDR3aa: CASSSPLYTEAFF

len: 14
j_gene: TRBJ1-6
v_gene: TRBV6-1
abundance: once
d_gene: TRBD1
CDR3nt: TGTGCCAGCATGTCCGGGACAGGGGTATCACCCCTCCACTTT
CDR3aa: CASMSGTGVSPLHF

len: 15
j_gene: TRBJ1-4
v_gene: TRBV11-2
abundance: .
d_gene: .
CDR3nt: TGTGCCAGCAGCTTAGAGGGGGGTACTAATGAAAAACTGTTTTTT
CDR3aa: CASSLEGGTNEKLFF

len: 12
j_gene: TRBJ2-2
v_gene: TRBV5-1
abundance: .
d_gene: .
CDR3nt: TGCGCCAGCAGCCGGACTTTTGGGGAGCTGTTTTTT
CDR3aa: CASSRTFGELFF

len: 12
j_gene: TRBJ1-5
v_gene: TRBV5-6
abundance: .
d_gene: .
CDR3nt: TGTGCCAGCAGCTTTAGTAATCAGCCCCAGCATTTT
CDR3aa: CASSFSNQPQHF

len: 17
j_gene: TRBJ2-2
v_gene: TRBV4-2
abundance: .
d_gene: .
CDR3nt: TGTGCCAGCAGCCAAGATTTCCAGGGTGTGGACACCGGGGAGCTGTTTTTT
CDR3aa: CASSQDFQGVDTGELFF

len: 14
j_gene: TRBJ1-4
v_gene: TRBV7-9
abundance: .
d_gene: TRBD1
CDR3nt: TGTGCCAGCAGCAGAGGACAGGCTAATGAAAAACTGTTTTTT
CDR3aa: CASSRGQANEKLFF

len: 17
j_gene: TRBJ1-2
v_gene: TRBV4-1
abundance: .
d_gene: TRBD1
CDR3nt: TGCGCCAGCAGCCTCTCCCGGGAGACAGGGTTCAACTATGGCTACACCTTC
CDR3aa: CASSLSRETGFNYGYTF

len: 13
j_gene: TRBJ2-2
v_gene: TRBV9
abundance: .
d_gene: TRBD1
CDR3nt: TGTGCCACCGGGACAGAGAACACCGGGGAGCTGTTTTTT
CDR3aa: CATGTENTGELFF

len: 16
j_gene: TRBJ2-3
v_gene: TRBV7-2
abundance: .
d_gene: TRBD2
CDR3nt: TGTGCCAGCAGCTTGGTGGGCGGGGGGGCCCTAGATACGCAGTATTTT
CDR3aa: CASSLVGGGALDTQYF

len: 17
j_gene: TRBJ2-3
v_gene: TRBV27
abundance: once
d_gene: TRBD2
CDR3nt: TGTGCCAGCAGTTCCCCGGTTAGCGGGGGGGCCCCAGATACGCAGTATTTT
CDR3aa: CASSSPVSGGAPDTQYF

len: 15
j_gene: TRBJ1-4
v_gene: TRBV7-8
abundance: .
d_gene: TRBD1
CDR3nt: TGTGCCAGCAGCTTGGACAGGGGTGGGGATGAAAAACTGTTTTTT
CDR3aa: CASSLDRGGDEKLFF

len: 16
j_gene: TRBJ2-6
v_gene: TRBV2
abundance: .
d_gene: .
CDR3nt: TGTGCCAGCAGTGAAAGGTCGGGGGGCGGGGCCAACGTCCTGACTTTC
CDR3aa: CASSERSGGGANVLTF

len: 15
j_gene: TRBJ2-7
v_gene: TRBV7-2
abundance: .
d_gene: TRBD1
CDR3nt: TGTGCCAGCAGCCCCGATAGGGACAGAAACTACGAGCAGTACTTC
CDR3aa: CASSPDRDRNYEQYF

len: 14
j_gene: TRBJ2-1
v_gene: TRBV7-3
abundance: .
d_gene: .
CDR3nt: TGTGCCAGCAGCTTAAGTCCAGGGTACAATGAGCAGTTCTTC
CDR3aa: CASSLSPGYNEQFF

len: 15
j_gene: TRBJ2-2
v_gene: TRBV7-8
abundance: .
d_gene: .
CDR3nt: TGTGCCAGCCGAACGGACACCCCGAGTACCGGGGAGCTGTTTTTT
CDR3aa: CASRTDTPSTGELFF

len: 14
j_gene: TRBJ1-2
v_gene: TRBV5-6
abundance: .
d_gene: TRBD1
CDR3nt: TGTGCCAGCAGCCCCCCGGGACAGATCTATGGCTACACCTTC
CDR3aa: CASSPPGQIYGYTF

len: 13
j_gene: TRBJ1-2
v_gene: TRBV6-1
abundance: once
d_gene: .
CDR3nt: TGTGCCAGTAGAAAGACAGGATTCCCGGGCTACACCTTC
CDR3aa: CASRKTGFPGYTF

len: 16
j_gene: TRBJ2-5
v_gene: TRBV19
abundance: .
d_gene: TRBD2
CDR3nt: TGTGCCAGTAGTACGAGACTAGCGGGGCTCCAAGAGACCCAGTACTTC
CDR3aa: CASSTRLAGLQETQYF